This note documents a single T cell receptor (beta chain) sequence. Its antigen is not known. The CDR3 is 13 amino acids. The V gene end was trimmed by 3 bases and the J gene end by 13 bases; junction bases not matched to a gene: 10. CDR1 MNHEY and CDR2 SMNVEV come from the germline V gene (reference sequence). After constant-region reverse-primer amplification, full-length variable regions underwent semi-nested PCR with Nested Universal Primer A. TCRdb recomputed calls from the 5' RACE reads with MiXCR, one row per CDR3 protein. The data contain approximately 60,000 distinct CDR3 sequences, 26% of them singletons. Treg sorting used a CD4+CD25+CD127-/low gate. Study results and limitations: Whole repertoires were not studied in the larger cohort, only one V-J beta rearrangement.

Sequencing was carried out using tumor-infiltrating Tregs sorted from the breast tumor. This TCR derives from a female donor with breast cancer. The chain uses TRBV27 and TRBJ2-7; 9 bases map to TRBD2. CDR3 residues: CASSFLTSGQPYF. CDR3 DNA: TGTGCCAGCAGTTTTTTGACTAGCGGACAACCTTACTTC.